The source of this T cell receptor (beta chain) is a study of blood T cell repertoires in COVID-19. The overall study: Symptom resolution, clearance, or two negative PCRs marked the recovered donors of Cohort 3. Donors in the United States, Italy and Spain gave samples during acute or convalescent COVID-19. The analysed material was cDNA or gDNA that came from T cells, B-cell-depleted T cells, or PBMCs.

The CDR3 extends over 16 amino acids. Germline V gives CDR1 SEHNR, CDR2 FQNEAQ (reference sequence). Deletions cut 5 bases from V and 0 bases from J, with 16 bases between. Original data processing: Researchers report that nucleated cell counts were estimated from reference gene primer amplification. Produced via immunoSEQ multiplex PCR; TCRdb's table is partial and in-frame only. That table is the source of V, J and clone size, and D and trimming were worked out from the DNA. The sample carries roughly 200,000 clones, about nine tenths recorded once. Sequenced material: PBMCs or T cells enriched from blood (not recorded which). This clonotype was sampled from a man aged 25 to 40 in a cohort exposed to, infected with or recovered from COVID-19 (not recorded which). The rearrangement uses TRBV7-9 and TRBJ1-1; no clear D. The CDR3: CASSPPQAGLNTEAFF. The CDR3 DNA is TGTGCCAGCAGCCCTCCCCAGGCGGGTCTGAACACTGAAGCTTTCTTT.